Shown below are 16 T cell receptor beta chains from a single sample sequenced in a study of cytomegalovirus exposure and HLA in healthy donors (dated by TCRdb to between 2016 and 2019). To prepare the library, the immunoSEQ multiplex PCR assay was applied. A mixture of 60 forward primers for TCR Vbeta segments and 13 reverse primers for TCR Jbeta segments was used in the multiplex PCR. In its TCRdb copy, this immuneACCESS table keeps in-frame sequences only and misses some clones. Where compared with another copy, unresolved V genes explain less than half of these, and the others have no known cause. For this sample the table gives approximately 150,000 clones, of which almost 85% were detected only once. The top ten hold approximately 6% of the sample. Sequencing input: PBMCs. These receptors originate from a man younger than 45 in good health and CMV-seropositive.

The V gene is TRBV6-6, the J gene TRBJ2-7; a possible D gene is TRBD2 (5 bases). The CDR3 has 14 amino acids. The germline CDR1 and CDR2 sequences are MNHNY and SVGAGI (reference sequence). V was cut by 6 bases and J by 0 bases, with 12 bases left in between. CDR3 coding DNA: TGTGCCAGCAGCTACGGAGCGGCCTCCTACGAGCAGTACTTC. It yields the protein CASSYGAASYEQYF.

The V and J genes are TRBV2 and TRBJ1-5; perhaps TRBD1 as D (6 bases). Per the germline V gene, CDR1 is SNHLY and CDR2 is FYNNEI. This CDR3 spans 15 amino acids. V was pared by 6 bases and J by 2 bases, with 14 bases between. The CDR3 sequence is CASRGPRQGNQPQHF. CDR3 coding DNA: TGTGCCAGCAGGGGCCCGAGACAGGGCAATCAGCCCCAGCATTTT.

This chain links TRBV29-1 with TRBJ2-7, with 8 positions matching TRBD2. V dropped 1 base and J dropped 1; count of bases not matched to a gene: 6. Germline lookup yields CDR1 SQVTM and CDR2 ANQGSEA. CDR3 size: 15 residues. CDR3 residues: CSVEVSASGSYEQYF. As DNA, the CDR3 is TGCAGCGTTGAAGTCTCGGCTAGCGGGTCCTACGAGCAGTACTTC.

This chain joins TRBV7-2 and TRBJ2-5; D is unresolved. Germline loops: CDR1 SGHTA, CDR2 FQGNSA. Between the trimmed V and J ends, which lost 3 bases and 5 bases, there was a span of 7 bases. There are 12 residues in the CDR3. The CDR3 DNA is TGTGCCAGCAGCTTCTCTCGGGAGACCCAGTACTTC. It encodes CASSFSRETQYF.

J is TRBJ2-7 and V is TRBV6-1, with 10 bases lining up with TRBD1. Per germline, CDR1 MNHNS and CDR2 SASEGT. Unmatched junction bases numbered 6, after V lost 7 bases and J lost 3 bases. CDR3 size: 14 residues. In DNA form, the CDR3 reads TGTGCCAGCACCAGACAGGGGGCGATCTACGAGCAGTACTTC. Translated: CASTRQGAIYEQYF.

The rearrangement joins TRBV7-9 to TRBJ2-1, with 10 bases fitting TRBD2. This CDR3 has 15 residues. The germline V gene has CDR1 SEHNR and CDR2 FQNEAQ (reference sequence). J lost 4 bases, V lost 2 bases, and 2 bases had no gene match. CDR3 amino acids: CASSLRAGGYNEQFF. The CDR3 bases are TGTGCCAGCAGCTTAAGAGCGGGGGGGTACAATGAGCAGTTCTTC.

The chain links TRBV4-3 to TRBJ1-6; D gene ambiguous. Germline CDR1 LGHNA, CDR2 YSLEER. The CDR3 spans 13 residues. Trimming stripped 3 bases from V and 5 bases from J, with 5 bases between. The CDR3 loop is CASSHVNNSPLHF. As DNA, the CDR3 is TGCGCCAGCAGCCACGTAAATAATTCACCCCTCCACTTT.

CDR3 in amino acids: CASSPGGAAYNEQFF. CDR3 sequence (DNA): TGTGCCAGCTCACCAGGCGGGGCGGCCTACAATGAGCAGTTCTTC. The chain couples TRBV18 to TRBJ2-1; TRBD2 might be the D (6 bases). The CDR3 spans 15 residues. V lost 2 bases and J lost 2, with 10 bases in between. CDR1 and CDR2 (germline): KGHSH, LQKENI.

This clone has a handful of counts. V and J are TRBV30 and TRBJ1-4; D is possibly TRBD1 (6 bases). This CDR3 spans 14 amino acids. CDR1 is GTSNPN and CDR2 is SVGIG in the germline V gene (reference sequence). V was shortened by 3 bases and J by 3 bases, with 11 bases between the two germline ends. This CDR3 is CAWRAQGANEKLFF. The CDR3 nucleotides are TGTGCCTGGAGGGCACAGGGAGCTAATGAAAAACTGTTTTTT. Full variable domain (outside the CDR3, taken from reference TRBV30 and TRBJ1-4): SQTIHQWPATLVQPVGSPLSLECTVEGTSNPNLYWYRQAAGRGLQLLFYSVGIGQISSEVPQNLSASRPQDRQFILSSKKLLLSDSGFYLCAWRAQGANEKLFFGSGTQLSVL.

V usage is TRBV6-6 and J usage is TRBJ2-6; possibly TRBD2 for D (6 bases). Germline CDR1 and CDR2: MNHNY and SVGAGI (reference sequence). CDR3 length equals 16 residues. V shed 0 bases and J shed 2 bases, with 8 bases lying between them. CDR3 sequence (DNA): TGTGCCAGCAGTTACTCGGGGGGAGCTGGGGCCAACGTCCTGACTTTC. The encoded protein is CASSYSGGAGANVLTF.

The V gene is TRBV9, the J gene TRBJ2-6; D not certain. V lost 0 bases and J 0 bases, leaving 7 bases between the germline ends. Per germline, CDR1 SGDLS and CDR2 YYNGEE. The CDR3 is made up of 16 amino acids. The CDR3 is CASSVARNSGANVLTF. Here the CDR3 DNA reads TGTGCCAGCAGCGTAGCTAGGAACTCTGGGGCCAACGTCCTGACTTTC.

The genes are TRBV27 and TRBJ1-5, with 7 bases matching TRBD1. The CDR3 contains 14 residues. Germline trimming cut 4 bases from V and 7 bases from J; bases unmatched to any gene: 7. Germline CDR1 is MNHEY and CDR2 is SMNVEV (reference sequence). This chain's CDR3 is CASSSRGLGQPQHF. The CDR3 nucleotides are TGTGCCAGCAGTTCAAGGGGGCTAGGCCAGCCCCAGCATTTT.

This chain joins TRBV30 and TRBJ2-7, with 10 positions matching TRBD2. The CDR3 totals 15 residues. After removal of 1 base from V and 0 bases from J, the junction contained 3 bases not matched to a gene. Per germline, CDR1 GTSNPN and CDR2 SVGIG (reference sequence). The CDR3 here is CAWSGGTSDSYEQYF. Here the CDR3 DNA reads TGTGCCTGGAGTGGTGGGACTAGCGACTCCTACGAGCAGTACTTC.

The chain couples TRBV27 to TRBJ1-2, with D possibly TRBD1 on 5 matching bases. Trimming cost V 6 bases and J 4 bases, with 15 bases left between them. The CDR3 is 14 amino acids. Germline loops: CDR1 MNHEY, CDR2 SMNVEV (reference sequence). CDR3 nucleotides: TGTGCCAGCAGCTTCGCGGGGACGGTCTATGGCTACACCTTC. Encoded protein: CASSFAGTVYGYTF.

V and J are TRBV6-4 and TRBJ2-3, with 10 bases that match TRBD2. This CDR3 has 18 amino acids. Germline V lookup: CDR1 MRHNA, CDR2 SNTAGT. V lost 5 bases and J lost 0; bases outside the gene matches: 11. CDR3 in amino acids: CASSRTSGTASSTDTQYF. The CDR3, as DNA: TGTGCCAGCAGTCGTACTAGCGGGACCGCCTCTAGCACAGATACGCAGTATTTT.

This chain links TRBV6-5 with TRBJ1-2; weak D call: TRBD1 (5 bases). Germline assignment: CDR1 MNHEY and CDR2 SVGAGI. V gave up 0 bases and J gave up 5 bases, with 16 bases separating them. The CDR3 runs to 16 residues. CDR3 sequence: CASSYSTSAGKYGYTF. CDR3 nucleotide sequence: TGTGCCAGCAGTTACTCCACTTCGGCAGGGAAGTATGGCTACACCTTC.